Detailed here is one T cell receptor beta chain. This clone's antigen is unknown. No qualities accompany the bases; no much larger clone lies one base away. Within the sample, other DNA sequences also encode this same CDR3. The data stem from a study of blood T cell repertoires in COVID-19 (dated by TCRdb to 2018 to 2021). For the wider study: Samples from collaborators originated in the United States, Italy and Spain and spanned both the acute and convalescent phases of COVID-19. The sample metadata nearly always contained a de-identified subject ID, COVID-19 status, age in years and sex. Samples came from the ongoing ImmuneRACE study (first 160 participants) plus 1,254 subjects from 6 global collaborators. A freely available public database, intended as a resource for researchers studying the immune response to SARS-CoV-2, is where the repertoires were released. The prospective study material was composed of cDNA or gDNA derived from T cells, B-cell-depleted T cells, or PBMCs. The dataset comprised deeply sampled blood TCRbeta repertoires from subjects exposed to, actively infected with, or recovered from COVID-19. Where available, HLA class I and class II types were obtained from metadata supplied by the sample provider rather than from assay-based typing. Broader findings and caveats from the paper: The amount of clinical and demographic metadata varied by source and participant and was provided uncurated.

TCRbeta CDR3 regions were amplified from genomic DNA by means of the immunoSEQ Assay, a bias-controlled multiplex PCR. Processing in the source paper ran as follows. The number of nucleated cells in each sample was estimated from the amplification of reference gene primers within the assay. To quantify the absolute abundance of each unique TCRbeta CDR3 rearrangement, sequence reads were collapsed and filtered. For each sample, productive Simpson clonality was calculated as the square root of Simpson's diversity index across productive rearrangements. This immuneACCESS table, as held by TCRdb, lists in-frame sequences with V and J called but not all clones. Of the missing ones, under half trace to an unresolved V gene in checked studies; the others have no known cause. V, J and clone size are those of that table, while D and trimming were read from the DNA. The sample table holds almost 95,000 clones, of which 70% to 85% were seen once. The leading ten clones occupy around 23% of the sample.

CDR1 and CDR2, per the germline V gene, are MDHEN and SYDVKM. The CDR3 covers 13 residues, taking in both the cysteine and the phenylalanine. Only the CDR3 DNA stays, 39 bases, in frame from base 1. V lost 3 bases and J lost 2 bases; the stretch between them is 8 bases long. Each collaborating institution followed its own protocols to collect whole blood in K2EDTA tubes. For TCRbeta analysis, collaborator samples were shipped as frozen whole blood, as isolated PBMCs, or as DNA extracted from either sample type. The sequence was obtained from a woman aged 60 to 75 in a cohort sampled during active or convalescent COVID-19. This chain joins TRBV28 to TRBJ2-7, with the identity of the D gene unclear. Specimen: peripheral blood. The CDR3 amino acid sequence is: CASSLRQTYEQYF. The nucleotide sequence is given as TGTGCCAGCAGTTTGAGGCAGACCTACGAGCAGTACTTC.